Given below is one TCR beta chain in context. The antigen this receptor binds is unknown. Base qualities were left out, and no much larger clone turns up one base away. The data were obtained in a study of T cell clonotyping in hematopoietic cell transplantation (dated by TCRdb to the early 2020s). About the study as a whole: Recipient samples taken before transplant were collected after cytoreduction. Patients were recruited between 2015 and January 2017 and followed until late 2020 or death. A total of under 150 blood samples were collected in the study from a few dozen consecutive transplant recipients and their related donors.

Broader findings and caveats from the paper: Recipient TCR diversity fell after transplant, with pathologically expanded clonotypes rising progressively from day 30 to day 180. The sample size was limited and the cells went unsorted, which meant the CD4 and CD8 repertoire contributions could not be told apart. Recipient repertoires showed only a small fraction of overlap with donor repertoires, and over 95% appeared de novo at the given depth. Inverse Simpson Index values from donors and from recipients before transplant predicted broader TCR repertoire diversity after transplant.

The immunoSEQ assay, a bias-controlled multiplex PCR with V- and J-specific primers, was used to amplify TCR beta CDR3 regions from genomic DNA. In a second PCR step, a proprietary barcode and Illumina adapter sequences were attached to the CDR3 amplicons. An Illumina MiSeq instrument was used to sequence the CDR3 libraries. The study's own analysis went as follows. Export and quality control were performed with immunoSEQ Analyzer 3.0, and downstream analyses were performed with R Bioconductor and Immunarch. Only productive rearrangements in the normalized downsampled data set went into calculating the repertoire metrics. Pathologically expanded clonotypes were defined as those larger than 5 templates in the normalized cohort. The Inverse Simpson Index was used to measure repertoire diversity. CMV-specificity analyses were carried out on the non-normalized data set to capture all clonotypes. The table was pulled from immuneACCESS by TCRdb, which kept in-frame rearrangements only. Such tables lose some clones; where checked, under half of the loss comes from unresolved V genes, and the rest has no known cause. From that table come the V and J calls and clone size; the DNA was used to work out D and trimming. The sample table lists about 28,000 clones, about 92% of them with a count of one. Jointly, the top ten make up more than 2% of the sample.

Sequences SGHRS (CDR1) and YFSETQ (CDR2) are obtained from the germline V gene. From cysteine to phenylalanine, the CDR3 is 14 amino acids long. Only CDR3 DNA remains: 42 bases, in frame from the first base. Trimming accounts for 3 bases at V and 8 bases at J, while the number of junction bases matched to no gene is 9. What the time point label conveys for this sample: recipient sample about 28 days before transplant, after cytoreduction. Recipient blood was collected about 28 days before transplant and at days 30, 100 and 180 after transplant. Using Nuclei Lysis Solution, genomic DNA was extracted from unfractionated peripheral blood mononuclear cells that were either fresh or cryopreserved.

The chain uses TRBV5-1 and TRBJ1-2; 8 central bases correspond to TRBD1. This sequence was found in a man aged 50 to 60 with acute myeloid leukemia. Some clones in this sample may be carry-over from other donors' samples. The source was peripheral blood mononuclear cells, collected before stem cell transplant. The DNA sequence reads TGCGCCAGCAGCTCTTTACAGGGGGAGGCGGGCTACACCTTC. Its translation is CASSSLQGEAGYTF.